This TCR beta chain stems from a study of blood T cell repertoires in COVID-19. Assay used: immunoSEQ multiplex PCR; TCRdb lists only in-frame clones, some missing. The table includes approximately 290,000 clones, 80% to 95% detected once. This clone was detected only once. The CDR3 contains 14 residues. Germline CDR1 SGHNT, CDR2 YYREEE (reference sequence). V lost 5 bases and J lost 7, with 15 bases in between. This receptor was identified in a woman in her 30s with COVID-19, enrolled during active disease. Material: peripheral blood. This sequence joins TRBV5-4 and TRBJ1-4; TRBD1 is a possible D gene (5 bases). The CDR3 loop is CASSSGTAAEKLFF. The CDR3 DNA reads TGTGCCAGCAGTTCCGGGACTGCCGCTGAAAAACTGTTTTTT.